This is a list of T cell receptor beta chains from one sample in a study of regulatory T cells in long-lasting Graves disease. TCRdb ran MiXCR on the multiplex PCR reads and lists one entry per CDR3 protein. This repertoire shows just over 600,000 distinct CDR3 sequences, 15% to 20% found once; its top ten account for around a sixth. The same data also contributed to another study, on T cells in Graves' hyperthyroidism and ophthalmopathy.

Sequences were derived from peripheral blood mononuclear cells (PBMCs), sampled at new diagnosis, from a patient treated with antithyroid drugs. Source of these receptors: a woman in her twenties or thirties with Graves disease. Both conserved end residues are part of each CDR3. D genes are given only for firm matches. A clone size is listed for some rows: how often the clone was seen (once, few, many), or a class if it is expanded.

TRBJ2-1	TRBV27	.	.	TGTGCCAGCAGTTTTAGGAGGAGCTACAATGAGCAGTTCTTC	CASSFRRSYNEQFF
TRBJ2-1	TRBV19	.	.	TGTGCCAGTAGTATAGTAGGTAGTCCCCATGAGCAGTTCTTC	CASSIVGSPHEQFF
TRBJ2-2	TRBV28	.	TRBD1	TGTGCCAGCAGCGGGACAGTTGCCGGGGAGCTGTTTTTT	CASSGTVAGELFF
TRBJ2-3	TRBV2	many	.	TGTGCCAGCAATAGGAACATACGGGCAGATACGCAGTATTTT	CASNRNIRADTQYF
TRBJ1-5	TRBV28	many	.	TGTGCCAGCCGATATCACAGGGATAGCAATCAGCCCCAGCATTTT	CASRYHRDSNQPQHF
TRBJ2-7	TRBV9	few	.	TGTGCCAGCAGCCCGACCCCTACCTACGAGCAGTACTTC	CASSPTPTYEQYF
TRBJ1-5	TRBV24-1	many	.	TGTGCCACCAGCCGAGGATCCGGGGTTAACAATCAGCCCCAGCATTTT	CATSRGSGVNNQPQHF
TRBJ2-1	TRBV2	many	.	TGTGCCAGCAGTGTTGGGAGCTCCTACAATGAGCAGTTCTTC	CASSVGSSYNEQFF
TRBJ2-1	TRBV20-1	.	TRBD2	TGCAGTGCTACAGAGGGGACTAGCGGATACAATGAGCAGTTCTTC	CSATEGTSGYNEQFF
TRBJ1-1	TRBV14	.	.	TGTGCCAGCAAGCCGGCGGCTAACACTGAAGCTTTCTTT	CASKPAANTEAFF
TRBJ1-5	TRBV30	few	.	TGTGCCTGGAGTAGGACGGGACCAAATCAGCCCCAGCATTTT	CAWSRTGPNQPQHF
TRBJ2-1	TRBV12-3/TRBV12-4	many	.	TGTGCCAGCAGTTTGCAGATCCCCTACAATGAGCAGTTCTTC	CASSLQIPYNEQFF
TRBJ1-2	TRBV29-1	many	.	TGCAGCGGCAGCCAGGGCGACTATGGCTACACCTTC	CSGSQGDYGYTF
TRBJ2-7	TRBV11-2	many	TRBD1	TGTGCCAGCAGCCCAGGGGACAGAAGATACGAGCAGTACTTC	CASSPGDRRYEQYF
TRBJ2-5	TRBV20-1	many	TRBD1	TGCAGTGCTGGGACAGGGGGCAATCAAGAGACCCAGTACTTC	CSAGTGGNQETQYF
TRBJ2-1	TRBV20-1	.	TRBD2	TGCAGTGCTAGCTCGGGGCTAGCGGGAGGTGAGCAGTTCTTC	CSASSGLAGGEQFF
TRBJ2-5	TRBV20-1	many	TRBD2	TGCAGTGCTAGCTTGAGGGGACTAGCGGCGAAAGAGACCCAGTACTTC	CSASLRGLAAKETQYF
TRBJ1-2	TRBV28	many	TRBD1	TGTGCCAGCAGTTTTACGGTCAAGACAGGGGGCTTTGGCTACACCTTC	CASSFTVKTGGFGYTF
TRBJ2-4	TRBV27	many	.	TGTGCCAGCAGTTTAATGGGAGACCAACTAGCCAAAAACATTCAGTACTTC	CASSLMGDQLAKNIQYF
TRBJ1-1	TRBV7-9	many	.	TGCGCCAGCAGCTTGGAACAGTCGGTGAACACTGAAGCTTTCTTT	CASSLEQSVNTEAFF
TRBJ2-7	TRBV20-1	.	TRBD1	TGCAGTGCTATGGCCGGGACAGGGGGCTCGCAGTACTTC	CSAMAGTGGSQYF
TRBJ2-1	TRBV13	few	TRBD2	TGTGCCAGCAGCTCCACTTCCCCGGGACTAGCGGAACACAATGAGCAGTTCTTC	CASSSTSPGLAEHNEQFF
TRBJ1-4	TRBV13	.	.	TGTGCCAGCAGCTTAGGCGAGGGAATTTCCGGGAAACTGTTTTTT	CASSLGEGISGKLFF
TRBJ2-7	TRBV12-3/TRBV12-4	many	.	TGTGCCAGCGCCCTGAAGGGATACTACGAGCAGTACTTC	CASALKGYYEQYF
TRBJ2-7	TRBV7-8	many	TRBD2	TGTGCCAGCAGCCCCGTCCGGGGGGGTCCCTACGAGCAGTACTTC	CASSPVRGGPYEQYF
TRBJ2-5	TRBV12-3/TRBV12-4	many	.	TGTGCCTCAAGTATAAAAGAGACCCAGTACTTC	CASSIKETQYF
TRBJ2-7	TRBV6-2/TRBV6-3	.	.	TGTGCCAGCAGGTCGGACAGATCCTACGAGCAGTACTTC	CASRSDRSYEQYF
TRBJ1-3	TRBV3-1	few	.	TGTGCCAGCAGCCGACCCGGTGGCAGCCGAAACACCATATATTTT	CASSRPGGSRNTIYF
TRBJ2-1	TRBV24-1	many	.	TGTGCCACCAGTGATTTGCATGGACCCCGGGCTGAGCAGTTCTTC	CATSDLHGPRAEQFF
TRBJ2-7	TRBV28	many	.	TGTGCCAGCAGTCCCCTGTGGGATTCCTCCTCCTACGAGCAGTACTTC	CASSPLWDSSSYEQYF
TRBJ1-4	TRBV19	many	.	TGTGCCAGTAGTCCTCAAGCTCCTAATGAAAAACTGTTTTTT	CASSPQAPNEKLFF
TRBJ2-7	TRBV5-5	few	.	TGTGCCAGCAGCCAGACCCGATCCTACGAGCAGTACTTC	CASSQTRSYEQYF
TRBJ1-6	TRBV10-3	few	.	TGTGCCATCAACGGTCTAAAGAATTCACCCCTCCACTTT	CAINGLKNSPLHF
TRBJ2-1	TRBV20-1	.	TRBD2	TGCAGTGCTAGAGATCATTTAGCGGGAGCCTACAATGAGCAGTTCTTC	CSARDHLAGAYNEQFF
TRBJ2-3	TRBV11-2	few	.	TGTGCCAGCAGCTTAGGCGTTTACCGGGCTAGCACAGATACGCAGTATTTT	CASSLGVYRASTDTQYF
TRBJ2-7	TRBV29-1	.	.	TGCAGCGGAGGGCAGAGCTCCTACGAGCAGTACTTC	CSGGQSSYEQYF
TRBJ2-7	TRBV28	many	.	TGTGCCAGCAGTTCGAATAGCGGCAATTCCTACGAGCAGTACTTC	CASSSNSGNSYEQYF
TRBJ1-2	TRBV20-1	few	TRBD1	TGCAGTGCTAGAGTGGGGACAGGGAAGGGCTACACCTTC	CSARVGTGKGYTF
TRBJ2-2	TRBV11-2	.	.	TGTGCCAGCAGCCACCCCTTAATCCGAGTCGGGGAGCTGTTTTTT	CASSHPLIRVGELFF
TRBJ1-2	TRBV10-3	.	.	TGTGCCATCAGTGGGTCCGGCAGGGGATATGGCTACACCTTC	CAISGSGRGYGYTF
TRBJ2-3	TRBV5-1	few	TRBD2	TGCGCCAGCAGCAGCTTCGGGGGGGGAGGCACAGATACGCAGTATTTT	CASSSFGGGGTDTQYF
TRBJ2-7	TRBV28	many	TRBD1	TGTGCCAGCAGTACCCCGGGACAGGGATACGAGCAGTACTTC	CASSTPGQGYEQYF
TRBJ1-2	TRBV12-3/TRBV12-4	many	.	TGTGCCAGCAGTAATACCCCGGGGGGGGCATTTGGCTACACCTTC	CASSNTPGGAFGYTF
TRBJ2-5	TRBV20-1	.	TRBD1	TGCAGTGCTGAACCGGGGACAGTCCAAGAGACCCAGTACTTC	CSAEPGTVQETQYF
TRBJ1-1	TRBV28	many	TRBD1	TGTGCCAGCAGTCGACCGGGACAGGGTTATGCTTTCTTT	CASSRPGQGYAFF
TRBJ1-3	TRBV20-1	.	.	TGCAGTGCTAGAGTAGGGAATTTGAACACCATATATTTT	CSARVGNLNTIYF
TRBJ2-1	TRBV15	few	.	TGTGCCACCAGCGAAGGATTTAATGAGCAGTTCTTC	CATSEGFNEQFF
TRBJ2-5	TRBV25-1	.	.	TGTGCCAGCAGTGAATATAATGTGGAGACCCAGTACTTC	CASSEYNVETQYF
TRBJ1-1	TRBV19	many	TRBD1	TGTGCCAGTAGTATCCCGACAGGGAGCACTGAAGCTTTCTTT	CASSIPTGSTEAFF
TRBJ2-7	TRBV28	many	.	TGTGCCAGCAGCCTAACCGGACGGGGGACGGACGAGCAGTACTTC	CASSLTGRGTDEQYF
TRBJ1-5	TRBV6-2/TRBV6-3	many	TRBD1	TGTGCCAGCGAAGGGGGCGGAGGTCAGCCCCAGCATTTT	CASEGGGGQPQHF
TRBJ2-7	TRBV7-9	many	.	TGTGCCAGCAGCACAGGCCTCTACGAGCAGTACTTC	CASSTGLYEQYF
TRBJ1-6	TRBV3-1	few	.	TGTGCCAGCAGCCCGGCACTACGGTTCCGATCACCCCTCCACTTT	CASSPALRFRSPLHF
TRBJ2-3	TRBV15	few	.	TGTGCCACCAGCAGAGATTTGGAGCGCACAGATACGCAGTATTTT	CATSRDLERTDTQYF
TRBJ2-1	TRBV20-1	.	.	TGCAGTGCTGATCCCAGCGGTCGGGGGAATGAGCAGTTCTTC	CSADPSGRGNEQFF